This TCR beta chain was observed in a study of neurological immune-mediated disorders. Study outcomes and limitations: Multiple sclerosis patients had less TCR clonal expansion than even healthy controls, unlike HTLV-1-associated myelopathy.

A total of 2 million PBMCs stored at -80 degrees C provided the unsorted libraries. This clonotype was detected ten times or more. Antigen unknown. This CDR3 contains 13 residues. Trimming stripped 1 base from V and 2 bases from J, with 6 bases between. The cDNA was produced through 5'RACE with 10-nucleotide random UMIs. Each CDR3 protein gets one entry after TCRdb re-called the 5' RACE reads with MiXCR. There are about 80,000 distinct CDR3 sequences in the sample; roughly 9% occur only once, and 1.7% lies in the top ten. This chain connects TRBV12-3 or TRBV12-4 to TRBJ2-7; D unclear. The sequencing sample was made of PBMCs. The source is a man aged 50 to 60 in good health. The DNA of the CDR3 is TGTGCCAGCAGTTTAGAAAGTCCCTACGAGCAGTACTTC. It specifies CASSLESPYEQYF.